These 27 T cell receptor beta chains share one sample of origin, sequenced in a study of neurological immune-mediated disorders. TCRdb redid the calling of the 5' RACE reads with MiXCR, one entry per CDR3 protein. The profile shows 50,000 to 70,000 distinct CDR3 sequences, 3% to 3.5% of them singletons. The sample comprised PBMCs. Receptors originate from a middle-aged man with multiple sclerosis.

In this sample, this clonotype turned up many times. J is TRBJ1-3 and V is TRBV28, with D unclear. Trimming took off 3 bases at V and 0 bases at J, with 18 bases between the two ends. The CDR3 runs 18 residues. Germline V gene lookup returns CDR1 MDHEN and CDR2 SYDVKM. CDR3 amino acids: CASSLTPHSPLSGNTIYF. CDR3 DNA: TGTGCCAGCAGTTTGACACCTCACTCCCCCCTCTCTGGAAACACCATATATTTT.

Many counts were recorded for this clonotype. The chain joins TRBV7-2 to TRBJ2-7; D is unresolved. The CDR3 is made up of 13 amino acids. V was cut by 3 bases and J by 5 bases, with 11 bases left in between. Germline CDR1 and CDR2: SGHTA and FQGNSA. The CDR3 DNA follows: TGTGCCAGCAGCTTCGAACGTTTGGACGAGCAGTACTTC. Its translation is CASSFERLDEQYF. Drawing the rest from reference TRBV7-2 and TRBJ2-7, the complete variable domain is GAGVSQSPSNKVTEKGKDVELRCDPISGHTALYWYRQSLGQGLEFLIYFQGNSAPDKSGLPSDRFSAERTGGSVSTLTIQRTQQEDSAVYLCASSFERLDEQYFGPGTRLTVT.

This clonotype was recorded many times. This chain connects TRBV20-1 to TRBJ2-2; unclear D gene. V shed 3 bases and J shed 3 bases, with 8 bases lying between them. Per the germline V gene, CDR1 is DFQATT and CDR2 is SNEGSKA (reference sequence). The CDR3 spans 13 residues. The CDR3 region is CSASRVDTGELFF. As DNA, the CDR3 is TGCAGTGCTAGCCGGGTCGACACCGGGGAGCTGTTTTTT.

By share, this clonotype ranks as medium-sized. This rearrangement joins TRBV5-1 to TRBJ1-1; D is undetermined. CDR1 and CDR2 (germline): SGHRS, YFSETQ. Trimming left V 1 base short and J 1 base short, with 8 bases between. The length of the CDR3 is 14 residues. The CDR3: CASSLNGENTEAFF. CDR3 sequence (DNA): TGCGCCAGCAGCTTGAACGGGGAGAACACTGAAGCTTTCTTT.

This clonotype was observed many times. This rearrangement joins TRBV9 to TRBJ2-6; D is unclear. Looked up from germline, CDR1 is SGDLS and CDR2 is YYNGEE. The CDR3 totals 15 residues. Trimming left V 2 bases short and J 2 bases short, with 8 bases between. This chain's CDR3 is CASSVAGAGANVLTF. Written as DNA, the CDR3 is TGTGCCAGCAGCGTGGCTGGGGCTGGGGCCAACGTCCTGACTTTC.

This clonotype showed up many times. The V gene is TRBV20-1, the J gene TRBJ1-4; no definite D call. The V gene's germline CDR1 is DFQATT and CDR2 SNEGSKA (reference sequence). The CDR3 has 15 residues. V was pared by 2 bases and J by 8 bases, with 18 bases between. CDR3 in amino acids: CSARPSSNTGEKLFF. The CDR3 DNA is TGCAGTGCTAGACCTTCCAGCAACACGGGAGAAAAACTGTTTTTT.

The J gene is TRBJ2-1, the V gene TRBV29-1, with D tentatively TRBD2 (6 bases). The CDR3 covers 15 residues. V lost 8 bases, J lost 9 bases, and 26 bases lay in between. Germline V gene lookup returns CDR1 SQVTM and CDR2 ANQGSEA. The CDR3 DNA reads as TGCAGCTCCATACATGGGACTCGCGGAGGCGGTGAGCAGTTCTTC. Its translation is CSSIHGTRGGGEQFF.

Ten or more counts support this clonotype. The rearrangement uses TRBV19 and TRBJ2-7; the match to TRBD2 covers 7 bases. Germline trimming cut 10 bases from V and 7 bases from J; bases unmatched to any gene: 19. Germline CDR1 LNHDA, CDR2 SQIVND (reference sequence). This CDR3 has 15 residues. CDR3 sequence: CATRGSGTNSFEQYF. DNA of the CDR3: TGTGCCACCCGAGGAAGCGGGACCAATTCGTTTGAGCAGTACTTC.

This clonotype has a count of ten or more. This chain joins TRBV5-1 and TRBJ1-4, with D tentatively TRBD1 (5 bases). Germline V CDR1 and CDR2: SGHRS, YFSETQ. With 0 bases removed from V and 3 bases from J, the gap between germline ends came to 9 bases. The CDR3 has 15 residues. The CDR3 sequence: CASSLADTPNEKLFF. CDR3 DNA: TGCGCCAGCAGCTTGGCGGACACACCTAATGAAAAACTGTTTTTT.

As for this clonotype: A much larger clone is a single base away; this may be a read error. The chain is built from TRBV5-5 and TRBJ2-7, with D perhaps given as TRBD1 or TRBD2 (5 bases each). Germline V gives CDR1 SGHKS, CDR2 YYEKEE (reference sequence). This CDR3 region has 17 residues. CDR3 in amino acids: CTSSPGSSSGYMYEQYF. As DNA, the CDR3 is TGTACCAGCAGCCCAGGGTCGTCGAGCGGTTATATGTACGAGCAGTACTTC.

This clonotype was seen repeatedly, ten times or more. The chain combines TRBV7-7 with TRBJ2-5; 9 nucleotides match TRBD1. CDR1 is SSHAT, CDR2 FNYEAQ, per germline (reference sequence). J lost 2 bases, V lost 1 base, and 2 bases had no gene match. The CDR3 has 15 residues. The DNA for the CDR3 is TGTGCCAGCAGCTTAGGAGGGACAGGGCAAGAGACCCAGTACTTC. Amino acids: CASSLGGTGQETQYF.

This clonotype was seen ten or more times. The V gene is TRBV18, the J gene TRBJ2-7; D possibly corresponds to TRBD2 (5 bases). Germline CDR1 KGHSH, CDR2 LQKENI. This CDR3 has 14 residues. The ends were cut back, 3 bases at V and 3 bases at J, with 12 bases in the middle. The CDR3, as DNA: TGTGCCAGCTCACCTAGCGCATCTGACTACGAGCAGTACTTC. It is translated as CASSPSASDYEQYF.

This clonotype was seen repeatedly, ten times or more. This rearrangement joins TRBV7-3 to TRBJ2-1; 8 positions match TRBD2. Trimming removed 3 bases from V and 6 bases from J; junction bases left unmatched: 7. The CDR3 sequence is 15 residues long. The germline V gene has CDR1 SGHTA and CDR2 FQGTGA. The CDR3, as DNA: TGTGCCAGCAGCTTCGGACTAGCCGGGCCCAATGAGCAGTTCTTC. Translating it yields CASSFGLAGPNEQFF. Full variable domain (rest looked up from reference TRBV7-3 and TRBJ2-1): GAGVSQTPSNKVTEKGKYVELRCDPISGHTALYWYRQSLGQGPEFLIYFQGTGAADDSGLPNDRFFAVRPEGSVSTLKIQRTERGDSAVYLCASSFGLAGPNEQFFGPGTRLTVL.

V is TRBV20-1 and J is TRBJ1-2; D not resolved. The CDR3 is 12 amino acids. Trimming removed 1 base at V and 5 bases at J, with 8 bases between. Germline assignment: CDR1 DFQATT and CDR2 SNEGSKA (reference sequence). The CDR3 protein is CSARGTEYGYTF. Here the CDR3 DNA reads TGCAGTGCTAGAGGGACGGAGTATGGCTACACCTTC.

In this sample, this clonotype turned up many times. This clone may be a read error of a much larger clone one base away. V usage is TRBV2 and J usage is TRBJ2-6; possible D gene TRBD2, 6 bases. CDR1 and CDR2 from the germline V gene are SNHLY and FYNNEI. This CDR3 region has 15 residues. The CDR3 DNA follows: TGTGCCAGCAGCGCGGGGATATCTGGGGCCAAAGTCCTGACTTTC. Translation: CASSAGISGAKVLTF.

This clonotype has at least ten counts. The chain employs TRBV12-5 and TRBJ1-1, with D tentatively TRBD1 (5 bases). The CDR3 runs 14 residues. Germline V gene lookup returns CDR1 LGHNT and CDR2 FRNRAP. Trimming stripped 6 bases from V and 4 bases from J, with 15 bases between. As DNA, the CDR3 is TGTGCTAGTGGACTGACGGGGGTAGCCACTGAAGCTTTCTTT. This gives the protein CASGLTGVATEAFF.

The table lists this clonotype with many counts. The gene calls are TRBV6-2 or TRBV6-3 and TRBJ2-7; TRBD1 matches at 9 bases. Per the germline V gene, CDR1 is MNHEY and CDR2 is SVGEGT. This CDR3 spans 14 amino acids. V was pared by 6 bases and J by 1 base, with 4 bases of the junction left unmatched. CDR3 region: CASSRTGVSYEQYF. CDR3 nucleotide sequence: TGTGCCAGCAGCCGGACAGGGGTTTCCTACGAGCAGTACTTC.

Many counts were recorded for this clonotype. The genes are TRBV5-6 and TRBJ2-1; perhaps TRBD2 as D (6 bases). V dropped 5 bases and J dropped 6 bases, with 15 bases sitting between them. This CDR3 has 14 residues. Per the germline V gene, CDR1 is SGHDT and CDR2 is YYEEEE. The CDR3 sequence: CASSPVRGSNEQFF. CDR3 sequence (DNA): TGTGCCAGCAGTCCTGTCCGGGGGTCCAATGAGCAGTTCTTC.

This clonotype has a count of ten or more. The chain is built from TRBV7-9 and TRBJ2-3, with D hard to call. CDR3 length equals 13 residues. Germline V gene data show CDR1 as SEHNR and CDR2 as FQNEAQ (reference sequence). Trimming left V 3 bases short and J 1 base short, with 5 bases between. In nucleotides, the CDR3 is TGTGCCAGCAGCTTCATGGGCACAGATACGCAGTATTTT. Amino acids: CASSFMGTDTQYF.

This clonotype was detected many times. The chain joins TRBV5-5 to TRBJ1-1; D not certain. Per the germline V gene, CDR1 is SGHKS and CDR2 is YYEKEE (reference sequence). Trimming pared 6 bases from V and 1 base from J, leaving 10 bases between. The CDR3 spans 13 residues. CDR3 coding DNA: TGTGCCAGCACCGCACTTACGAACACTGAAGCTTTCTTT. Protein sequence: CASTALTNTEAFF.

This clonotype has ten or more counts. The gene calls are TRBV2 and TRBJ2-7; D gene ambiguous. CDR1 is SNHLY and CDR2 is FYNNEI in the germline V gene. This CDR3 has 14 residues. Between the trimmed V and J ends, which lost 2 bases and 2 bases, there was a span of 10 bases. CDR3 in amino acids: CASSENLGTYEQYF. Written as DNA, the CDR3 is TGTGCCAGCAGTGAAAATTTAGGCACCTACGAGCAGTACTTC.

This clonotype was counted ten times or more. The rearrangement links TRBV6-5 to TRBJ1-1, with a possible D match to TRBD1 (5 bases). The CDR3 runs to 14 residues. Between the trimmed V and J ends, which lost 5 bases and 6 bases, there was a span of 16 bases. Germline V CDR1 and CDR2: MNHEY, SVGAGI. In nucleotides, the CDR3 is TGTGCCAGCAGTCAAGGCCGAGACAGCGCTGAAGCTTTCTTT. This sequence encodes CASSQGRDSAEAFF.

In this sample, this clonotype turned up many times. The rearrangement joins TRBV7-9 to TRBJ2-1, with 7 bases fitting TRBD2. V shed 4 bases and J 5 bases; nucleotides not matched to a gene: 11. This CDR3 region has 16 residues. The germline CDR1 and CDR2 sequences are SEHNR and FQNEAQ (reference sequence). CDR3 residues: CASSSHRLASNNEQFF. The CDR3 region has the DNA TGTGCCAGCAGCTCACACAGACTAGCCTCAAACAATGAGCAGTTCTTC.

This clonotype was recorded at least ten times. This sequence joins TRBV5-6 and TRBJ1-5; TRBD1 agrees at 7 bases. With V trimmed by 2 bases and J by 6 bases, 8 bases remained unmatched. The CDR3 is made up of 15 amino acids. Germline CDR1 SGHDT, CDR2 YYEEEE. The CDR3 is CASSFGAGGAQPQHF. CDR3 DNA sequence: TGTGCCAGCAGCTTCGGGGCAGGGGGAGCTCAGCCCCAGCATTTT.

In its sample, this clonotype was seen many times. The J gene is TRBJ1-1, the V gene TRBV12-3 or TRBV12-4; tentatively, D is TRBD1 (6 bases). The V gene lost 3 bases and the J gene lost 5 bases, with 16 bases spanning the gap. CDR3 length equals 15 residues. The DNA for the CDR3 is TGTGCCAGCAGTTTTTTCGGGGGAGGGGGAACTGAAGCTTTCTTT. This codes for CASSFFGGGGTEAFF.

At least ten counts were recorded for this clonotype. V usage is TRBV5-1 and J usage is TRBJ1-5; no clear D gene. The CDR3 has 16 residues. Trimming shortened V by 0 bases and J by 0 bases, and 10 bases separated the two germline ends. Germline V CDR1 and CDR2: SGHRS, YFSETQ. Here the CDR3 DNA reads TGCGCCAGCAGCTTGGACAGCTCCGATAGCAATCAGCCCCAGCATTTT. Encoded protein: CASSLDSSDSNQPQHF.

This clonotype has at least ten counts. This chain links TRBV5-1 with TRBJ2-1; TRBD1 is a possible D gene (6 bases). Per germline, CDR1 SGHRS and CDR2 YFSETQ. Trimming left V 0 bases short and J 5 bases short, with 12 bases between. The CDR3 consists of 15 residues. The CDR3 region is CASSLGQWGHNEQFF. CDR3 in DNA: TGCGCCAGCAGCTTGGGGCAGTGGGGGCACAATGAGCAGTTCTTC.